These 6 T cell receptor beta chains were all obtained from the same sample, sequenced in a study of cytomegalovirus exposure and HLA in healthy donors. The PCR employed 60 Vbeta primers together with 13 Jbeta primers. Method: immunoSEQ multiplex PCR; TCRdb's copy keeps in-frame clones and lacks some. The data hold around 150,000 clones, with about 75% observed a single time. Specimen: PBMCs. The source is a man between 18 and 35 years old in good health and CMV-seropositive.

The V and J genes are TRBV29-1 and TRBJ2-1; D unresolved. The V gene lost 3 bases and the J gene lost 6 bases, with 3 bases spanning the gap. CDR1 is SQVTM, CDR2 ANQGSEA, per germline. CDR3 length: 10 amino acids. In DNA, the CDR3 is TGCAGCGTTGACAGCAATGAGCAGTTCTTC. Translating it yields CSVDSNEQFF.

The rearrangement links TRBV6-5 to TRBJ1-5; no clear D. CDR1 and CDR2 from the germline V gene are MNHEY and SVGAGI. Trimming removed 6 bases at V and 0 bases at J, with 12 bases between. The CDR3 contains 15 residues. CDR3 bases: TGTGCCAGCAGCCTATCCCGATATAGCAATCAGCCCCAGCATTTT. Residues: CASSLSRYSNQPQHF.

The rearrangement uses TRBV6-6 and TRBJ1-5, with D unclear. V gave up 4 bases and J gave up 3 bases, with 10 bases separating them. CDR3 length: 14 amino acids. Germline values: CDR1 MNHNY, CDR2 SVGAGI (reference sequence). CDR3 in amino acids: CASSLALVNQPQHF. CDR3 DNA sequence: TGTGCCAGCAGTTTAGCTTTAGTCAATCAGCCCCAGCATTTT.

The J gene is TRBJ2-1, the V gene TRBV10-2; D is possibly TRBD2 (6 bases). V was cut by 8 bases and J by 7 bases, with 24 bases left in between. The CDR3 is 16 residues long. Germline-derived CDR1 and CDR2 are WSHSY and SAAADI. DNA for the CDR3: TGCGCCAGCGGACACAATCTCCGGGACTCGAAAAATGAGCAGTTCTTC. It encodes CASGHNLRDSKNEQFF.

This rearrangement joins TRBV5-1 to TRBJ2-5, with 9 bases that match TRBD2. CDR3 length: 16 amino acids. The germline V gene encodes CDR1 SGHRS and CDR2 YFSETQ. The V gene end was trimmed by 4 bases and the J gene end by 5 bases; junction bases not matched to a gene: 12. As DNA, the CDR3 is TGCGCCAGCAGCCCCTGGATAGCGGGAGTAGGGGAGACCCAGTACTTC. Its protein product is CASSPWIAGVGETQYF.

The J gene is TRBJ2-5, the V gene TRBV7-9, with D hard to call. The CDR3 runs to 14 residues. The V gene lost 5 bases and the J gene lost 1 base, with 11 bases spanning the gap. The germline V gene has CDR1 SEHNR and CDR2 FQNEAQ (reference sequence). CDR3 residues: CASSPPRTQETQYF. The CDR3 coding sequence is TGTGCCAGCAGCCCCCCTAGAACCCAAGAGACCCAGTACTTC.